The rows below give T cell receptor beta chains drawn from one sample of a study of vaccination and CD4 T cells after COVID-19. The antigens these receptors bind are not known. TCRdb itself ran the PCR reads through MiXCR, one entry per CDR3 protein. The sample lists fewer than 9,000 distinct CDR3 sequences, more than 55% occurring once. Sequencing used CD4+ T cells from blood, cultured in vitro. The receptor source for this set is a human donor who had recovered from COVID-19. The CDR3 runs from the conserved cysteine through the conserved F or W. A D gene is named only where the DNA matches it firmly. Clone size is stated in some rows and not others, as once, few, many or a class when expanded.

clone_size d_call j_call v_call cdr3_nt cdr3_aa
- - TRBJ1-6 TRBV6-1 TGTGCCAGCAGGGCAACAGTCCGGTCGGATCAGTCACCCCTCCACTTT CASRATVRSDQSPLHF
few TRBD1 TRBJ1-4 TRBV20-1 TGCAGTGCTACCACCTTCGGGACAGGGGGCCGGGAAAAACTGTTTTTT CSATTFGTGGREKLFF
- TRBD2 TRBJ2-1 TRBV7-9 TGTGCCAGCAGCTTAAAGATGGGGAGGGCGGTATACAATGAGCAGTTCTTC CASSLKMGRAVYNEQFF
- - TRBJ2-2 TRBV19 TGTGCCAGTAGTATAGATCGGAACTCCTACACCGGGGAGCTGTTTTTT CASSIDRNSYTGELFF
- - TRBJ2-1 TRBV24-1 TGTGCCACCAGTGGGGACGGCTACAATGAGCAGTTCTTC CATSGDGYNEQFF
- TRBD1 TRBJ1-2 TRBV7-9 TGTGCCAGCAGCTTATGGGACAGGGTCGGTGGCTACACCTTC CASSLWDRVGGYTF
- TRBD1 TRBJ2-5 TRBV24-1 TGTGCCACCAGTGATTTGAGCAGGGGGCGAGGGGAGACCCAGTACTTC CATSDLSRGRGETQYF
few TRBD2 TRBJ2-3 TRBV7-9 TGTGCCAGCAGCCTAGCGGGGTTCCCAGATACGCAGTATTTT CASSLAGFPDTQYF
- - TRBJ2-7 TRBV30 TGTGCCTGGAGTGTATACATCGGGGAGTTCTACGAGCAGTACTTC CAWSVYIGEFYEQYF
- - TRBJ1-1 TRBV7-2 TGTGCCAGCAGCTTCAACAGAGTGGCGAACACTGAAGCTTTCTTT CASSFNRVANTEAFF
- - TRBJ1-1 TRBV11-2 TGTGCCAGCAGCTTCGAAGGACCCTCTTTCTTT CASSFEGPSFF
- - TRBJ1-5 TRBV2 TGTGCCAGCAGAAACGGCCTCTATAGCAATCAGCCCCAGCATTTT CASRNGLYSNQPQHF
few - TRBJ1-2 TRBV7-9 TGTGCCAGCAGCCCGGACGGCTGGGGCTATGGCTACACCTTC CASSPDGWGYGYTF
once - TRBJ1-3 TRBV28 TGTGCCAGCAGTTTAGATAAAAACACCATATATTTT CASSLDKNTIYF
- TRBD2 TRBJ2-5 TRBV7-3 TGTGCCAGCAGCTTAATAGCGGGGGGGCCGCGAGAGACCCAGTACTTC CASSLIAGGPRETQYF
- TRBD2 TRBJ2-3 TRBV20-1 TGCAGTGCTAGCAGACTAGCGGTTGATACGCAGTATTTT CSASRLAVDTQYF
- - TRBJ1-6 TRBV10-3 TGTGCCATCAGTGAGTCCCGGGTCGGCAATTCACCCCTCCACTTT CAISESRVGNSPLHF
- TRBD1 TRBJ1-2 TRBV19 TGTGCCAGTAGTATTCAGGGGGCCGAAACCAACTATGGCTACACCTTC CASSIQGAETNYGYTF
few - TRBJ1-6 TRBV11-3 TGTGCCAGCAGCTTAGGAGGGATCTATAATTCACCCCTCCACTTT CASSLGGIYNSPLHF
- - TRBJ1-1 TRBV25-1 TGTGCCAGCAGCTGGGGAACAGTAAGGGGTAGGACCACTGAAGCTTTCTTT CASSWGTVRGRTTEAFF
- - TRBJ1-2 TRBV7-2 TGTGCCAGCAGCTTGAATAGGGGGGCTAACTATGGCTACACCTTC CASSLNRGANYGYTF
- - TRBJ2-5 TRBV20-1 TGCAGTGCCAATACCCCGGAGGGCCTGGGAGAGACCCAGTACTTC CSANTPEGLGETQYF
- - TRBJ1-1 TRBV7-3 TGTGCCAGCAGCCTCAAACCCGGGGACACTGAAGCTTTCTTT CASSLKPGDTEAFF
- TRBD1 TRBJ1-2 TRBV4-1 TGCGCCAGCAGCCAAGATTCGCCGGGACAGGGGGCGTCTGGCTACACCTTC CASSQDSPGQGASGYTF
- TRBD2 TRBJ2-3 TRBV28 TGTGCCAGCAGAGGCCTGAGGCTAGCGGGCACAGATACGCAGTATTTT CASRGLRLAGTDTQYF
once TRBD1 TRBJ2-7 TRBV7-3 TGTGCCAGCAGCCCAGGACAGGGCTGGAGCGAGCAGTACTTC CASSPGQGWSEQYF
- TRBD2 TRBJ2-5 TRBV11-3 TGTGCCAGCAGCTTCGGACGGACTAGCGGACAAGAGACCCAGTACTTC CASSFGRTSGQETQYF
once - TRBJ2-7 TRBV19 TGTGCCAGTAGTATAAGTGGAAGGGGGGCCATCTTTGGAGAGCAGTACTTC CASSISGRGAIFGEQYF
- - TRBJ1-1 TRBV10-3 TGTGCCATCAGTAAAGACAGGAACACTGAAGCTTTCTTT CAISKDRNTEAFF
- - TRBJ1-5 TRBV4-2 TGTGCCAGCAGCCTGGGGAGCAATCAGCCCCAGCATTTT CASSLGSNQPQHF
few - TRBJ1-2 TRBV20-1 TGCAGTGCTAGAGATCGGAACGGCTACACCTTC CSARDRNGYTF
- - TRBJ2-3 TRBV25-1 TGTGCCAGCAAACGACAGGACACAGATACGCAGTATTTT CASKRQDTDTQYF
- - TRBJ1-6 TRBV20-1 TGCAGTGCTTTTAGGCCCGGTGATTCACCCCTCCACTTT CSAFRPGDSPLHF
- - TRBJ1-4 TRBV20-1 TGCAGTGCTTCGGGGCCGTTGGCTAATGAAAAACTGTTTTTT CSASGPLANEKLFF
- - TRBJ2-1 TRBV11-1 TGTGCCAGCACCCTAACTAGAAACAATGAGCAGTTCTTC CASTLTRNNEQFF
- - TRBJ2-7 TRBV7-8 TGTGCCAGCAGCTCATTTAAGCGGTACGGGGAGGAGCAGTACTTC CASSSFKRYGEEQYF
- - TRBJ2-3 TRBV24-1 TGTGCCACCCAAGGGACCAGGGACCACACAGATACGCAGTATTTT CATQGTRDHTDTQYF
- - TRBJ1-1 TRBV4-2 TGTGCCAGCAGCCACCCGGGAGACACCCTCGTTGAAGCTTTCTTT CASSHPGDTLVEAFF
- - TRBJ1-1 TRBV20-1 TGCAGTGCTAGAAGTCCAGTCACGATGAACACTGAAGCTTTCTTT CSARSPVTMNTEAFF
- - TRBJ1-6 TRBV2 TGTGCCAGCAGGAAGGGTAATTCACCCCTCCACTTT CASRKGNSPLHF
- - TRBJ1-2 TRBV2 TGTGCCAGCAGTGAAGAGGGGAGCCTCTATGGCTACACCTTC CASSEEGSLYGYTF
few - TRBJ2-5 TRBV7-8 TGTGCCAGCAGCAGAAGCCAAGAGACCCAGTACTTC CASSRSQETQYF
- - TRBJ1-6 TRBV2 TGTGCCAGCAACCCGGGTGGGGGGCTTGATTCACCCCTCCACTTT CASNPGGGLDSPLHF
few - TRBJ1-1 TRBV2 TGTGCCAGCAGTTACGAATCGGGGACTGAAGCTTTCTTT CASSYESGTEAFF
- TRBD1 TRBJ2-7 TRBV20-1 TGCAGTGCTAGACGGAGGACAGGGTCCGACGAGCAGTACTTC CSARRRTGSDEQYF
- - TRBJ2-7 TRBV7-9 TGTGCCAGCAGCTTAGCCGGTTCCTACGAGCAGTACTTC CASSLAGSYEQYF
- TRBD1 TRBJ2-5 TRBV7-9 TGTGCCAGCAGTAGGACAGGGGCCTTCCAAGAGACCCAGTACTTC CASSRTGAFQETQYF
- - TRBJ2-5 TRBV18 TGTGCCAGCTCACCACCAGGGGTTGGGGAGACCCAGTACTTC CASSPPGVGETQYF
- - TRBJ2-3 TRBV7-2 TGTGCCAGCAGCTTAGGCGGGAACACAGATACGCAGTATTTT CASSLGGNTDTQYF
- - TRBJ1-6 TRBV2 TGTGCCAGCATGGTGGACTATAATTCACCCCTCCACTTT CASMVDYNSPLHF
- - TRBJ1-2 TRBV5-1 TGCGCCAGCAGCTTGGGCCCCCCAAGCGGAGATGGCTACACCTTC CASSLGPPSGDGYTF
once - TRBJ2-1 TRBV4-2 TGTGCCAGCAGCCGGGTAAGGGGGGGGCTCGGCAATGAGCAGTTCTTC CASSRVRGGLGNEQFF